This TCR beta chain was observed in a study of post-analysis software for immune sequencing data. Study information: Relapsing-remitting, secondary progressive and progressive-relapsing forms made up the multiple sclerosis disease courses. General study points: Samples from one preparation batch, clustered by F measure, grouped strongly together. TRBV5-6, TRBV5-1 and TRBV20-1 belonged to a set of roughly 5 TRBV segments that were more frequent in patients than controls. Significantly decreased normalized Chao1 diversity was recorded for multiple sclerosis patients relative to controls.

Unique molecular identifiers were carried by the TCR beta cDNA libraries. A population of about 1 to 11 million T cells gave rise to about half a million cDNA molecules. A single record per CDR3 protein comes from TCRdb applying MiXCR to the PCR reads. Of approximately 770,000 distinct CDR3 sequences listed, just over 45% are singletons. This clonotype was found once. As yet, its antigen is unknown. V trimming: 6 bases; J trimming: 1 base; junction bases outside the gene matches: 7. CDR1 is MDHEN and CDR2 is SYDVKM in the germline V gene. CDR3 length: 15 amino acids. J is TRBJ2-5 and V is TRBV28, with 8 bases lining up with TRBD2. The sequence was collected from a girl between 5 and 17 years old with multiple sclerosis. Source material: blood. CDR3 region: CASRGTRHIQETQYF. The CDR3, as DNA: TGTGCCAGCAGGGGGACTAGACACATCCAAGAGACCCAGTACTTC.